Presented here are 21 T cell receptor beta chains from one specimen sequenced in a study of T-cell memory formation after mild COVID-19. A single record per CDR3 protein comes from TCRdb applying MiXCR to the 5' RACE reads. Of over 500,000 distinct CDR3 sequences in the sample, about 18% were seen once. The sequencing input was PBMCs or a T cell subset sorted from them (not recorded which). All receptors derive from an adult woman who had mild COVID-19 (a few samples of this study predate the infection). Cell type and time point are not known.

This clonotype appeared a few times. V is TRBV20-1 and J is TRBJ1-2, with no clear D. Germline V gene lookup returns CDR1 DFQATT and CDR2 SNEGSKA (reference sequence). The CDR3 consists of 14 residues. Trimming took off 1 base at V and 3 bases at J, with 12 bases between the two ends. CDR3 residues: CSARGEGHHYGYTF. DNA for the CDR3: TGCAGTGCTAGAGGTGAAGGGCATCACTATGGCTACACCTTC.

This clonotype was detected only a few times. The V and J genes are TRBV20-1 and TRBJ2-5; TRBD2 agrees at 7 bases. There are 16 residues in the CDR3. J was trimmed by 4 bases and V by 1 base; bases with no gene match: 12. Germline lookup yields CDR1 DFQATT and CDR2 SNEGSKA (reference sequence). The CDR3 region is CSARVRGGSRRETQYF. The DNA for the CDR3 is TGCAGTGCTAGAGTACGGGGCGGGAGTCGTCGAGAGACCCAGTACTTC.

V usage is TRBV9 and J usage is TRBJ2-7, with D tentatively TRBD2 (6 bases). V lost 0 bases to trimming and J lost 0 bases, with 10 bases between them. The germline gives CDR1 SGDLS, CDR2 YYNGEE. The CDR3 has 15 amino acids. CDR3 protein: CASSVGVADSYEQYF. CDR3 nucleotide sequence: TGTGCCAGCAGCGTAGGGGTAGCGGACTCCTACGAGCAGTACTTC. Filled out from reference TRBV9 and TRBJ2-7, the complete variable domain reads DSGVTQTPKHLITATGQRVTLRCSPRSGDLSVYWYQQSLDQGLQFLIQYYNGEERAKGNILERFSAQQFPDLHSELNLSSLELGDSALYFCASSVGVADSYEQYFGPGTRLTVT.

This clonotype was observed a handful of times. The chain couples TRBV6-6 to TRBJ2-1, with TRBD1 matching 9 bases. Unmatched junction bases numbered 6, after V lost 6 bases and J lost 6 bases. The germline CDR1 and CDR2 sequences are MNHNY and SVGAGI (reference sequence). The CDR3 length is 14 residues. The CDR3 DNA reads TGTGCCAGCAGCGAGGCGGGACAGGGCAATGAGCAGTTCTTC. It yields the protein CASSEAGQGNEQFF.

This clonotype was found a few times. The chain combines TRBV5-1 with TRBJ2-2; D possibly corresponds to TRBD1 (5 bases). The germline gives CDR1 SGHRS, CDR2 YFSETQ. V lost 0 bases and J 12 bases, leaving 9 bases between the germline ends. The CDR3 is 12 amino acids. The CDR3 reads CASSLGVDKLFF. The DNA for the CDR3 is TGCGCCAGCAGCTTGGGAGTGGACAAGCTGTTTTTT.

The chain employs TRBV5-4 and TRBJ2-2; D not resolved. This CDR3 comprises 13 residues. Deletions cut 4 bases from V and 7 bases from J, with 11 bases between. The V gene's germline CDR1 is SGHNT and CDR2 YYREEE (reference sequence). CDR3 region: CASSIHGIGELFF. CDR3 in DNA: TGTGCCAGCAGCATCCATGGGATCGGGGAGCTGTTTTTT.

This clonotype has at least ten counts. The CDR3 region has the DNA TGTGCCACCAGCAGAGATCAGGGACCGCAAGAGACCCAGTACTTC. Protein product: CATSRDQGPQETQYF. This rearrangement joins TRBV15 to TRBJ2-5; possibly TRBD1 or TRBD2 for D (5 bases each). V was shortened by 0 bases and J by 2 bases, with 10 bases between the two germline ends. The CDR3 extends over 15 amino acids. Germline CDR1 LNHNV, CDR2 YYDKDF (reference sequence).

The chain recombines TRBV27 with TRBJ2-7, with 10 bases that match TRBD1. Losses at the gene ends were 7 bases for V and 2 bases for J; bases not matched to a gene: 11. Germline lookup yields CDR1 MNHEY and CDR2 SMNVEV (reference sequence). CDR3 length equals 16 residues. CDR3 loop: CASKRSRGQGPYEQYF. CDR3 DNA: TGTGCCAGCAAACGCTCCCGGGGACAGGGGCCCTACGAGCAGTACTTC.

This clonotype came up many times. The V gene is TRBV7-9, the J gene TRBJ2-3, with 8 bases that match TRBD2. Unmatched junction bases numbered 1, after V lost 1 base and J lost 4 bases. The CDR3 covers 14 residues. Germline V CDR1 and CDR2: SEHNR, FQNEAQ (reference sequence). CDR3 region: CASSLGLAPDTQYF. The DNA for the CDR3 is TGTGCCAGCAGCTTAGGACTAGCGCCAGATACGCAGTATTTT.

The chain employs TRBV19 and TRBJ2-7; D tentatively fits TRBD1 or TRBD2 (6 bases each). Germline assignment: CDR1 LNHDA and CDR2 SQIVND (reference sequence). The CDR3 sequence is 14 residues long. Trimming shortened V by 7 bases and J by 0 bases, and 13 bases separated the two germline ends. CDR3 sequence reads: CASKGGRGSYEQYF. DNA of the CDR3: TGTGCCAGTAAAGGGGGGCGAGGCTCCTACGAGCAGTACTTC.

This clonotype showed up many times. The CDR3 loop is CASSLIGQVHEQYF. The CDR3, as DNA: TGCGCCAGCAGCTTGATCGGGCAGGTCCACGAGCAGTACTTC. The rearrangement joins TRBV5-1 to TRBJ2-7; D unclear. Per germline, CDR1 SGHRS and CDR2 YFSETQ. The CDR3 covers 14 residues. Between the trimmed V and J ends, which lost 1 base and 5 bases, there was a span of 13 bases.

V gene TRBV7-3 combines with J gene TRBJ2-1; D is perhaps TRBD2 (5 bases). The CDR3 is 15 residues long. CDR1 SGHTA and CDR2 FQGTGA come from the germline V gene. V gave up 2 bases and J gave up 8 bases, with 16 bases separating them. The CDR3 sequence is CASSLVLSSGDEQFF. CDR3 DNA sequence: TGTGCCAGCAGCTTAGTGCTTTCTTCCGGGGATGAGCAGTTCTTC. The variable domain in full, with the rest retrieved from reference TRBV7-3 and TRBJ2-1, is GAGVSQTPSNKVTEKGKYVELRCDPISGHTALYWYRQSLGQGPEFLIYFQGTGAADDSGLPNDRFFAVRPEGSVSTLKIQRTERGDSAVYLCASSLVLSSGDEQFFGPGTRLTVL.

V is TRBV5-6 and J is TRBJ2-5; D gene ambiguous. The CDR3 contains 15 residues. Trimming shortened V by 3 bases and J by 4 bases, and 16 bases separated the two germline ends. Germline values: CDR1 SGHDT, CDR2 YYEEEE. Written as DNA, the CDR3 is TGTGCCAGCAGCTATCCGAGCGAGGTTCCAGAGACCCAGTACTTC. Protein: CASSYPSEVPETQYF.

A remark on this clonotype: The junction shows a germline mismatch at one end, possibly a read error. The CDR3 sequence is CSDETGSYEQYF. In DNA, the CDR3 is TGCAGCGATGAAACAGGCTCCTACGAGCAGTACTTC. J is TRBJ2-7 and V is TRBV29-1; a weak D match, TRBD1 (5 bases). In germline, CDR1 is SQVTM, CDR2 ANQGSEA. The CDR3 covers 12 residues.

The chain combines TRBV20-1 with TRBJ2-1, with 9 bases aligning to TRBD1. Trimming took 5 bases from V and 4 from J; bases not matched to a gene: 6. The CDR3 runs 14 residues. Germline CDR1 and CDR2: DFQATT and SNEGSKA (reference sequence). DNA for the CDR3: TGCAGTGCTCATGACAGGGGGGTTTACAATGAGCAGTTCTTC. Translated, it gives CSAHDRGVYNEQFF.

The chain combines TRBV18 with TRBJ2-4, with 8 bases that match TRBD1. V was pared by 1 base and J by 10 bases, with 12 bases of the junction left unmatched. CDR3 length: 16 amino acids. From germline, CDR1 is KGHSH and CDR2 LQKENI. In DNA, the CDR3 is TGTGCCAGCTCACCACTTGCGGACAGGGTGGCGGGAATTCAGTACTTC. Its protein is CASSPLADRVAGIQYF.

This clonotype was seen a few times. This sequence joins TRBV19 and TRBJ2-1, with a weak D call TRBD2 (7 bases). Trimming cost V 4 bases and J 12 bases, with 22 bases left between them. The CDR3 is 15 amino acids. The V gene's germline CDR1 is LNHDA and CDR2 SQIVND (reference sequence). CDR3 loop: CASSTLGGPGAGQFF. CDR3 nucleotide sequence: TGTGCCAGTAGTACCCTGGGGGGGCCTGGAGCTGGGCAGTTCTTC.

In this sample, this clonotype turned up a few times. The rearrangement joins TRBV12-3 or TRBV12-4 to TRBJ1-4; TRBD1 matches at 10 bases. V was pared by 5 bases and J by 5 bases, with 5 bases of the junction left unmatched. The CDR3 loop spans 15 amino acids. DNA of the CDR3: TGTGCCAGCAGTCGACAGGGGGCTGGCAATGAAAAACTGTTTTTT. Amino acids: CASSRQGAGNEKLFF.

This clonotype was observed a few times. This chain joins TRBV5-1 and TRBJ2-7, with TRBD2 matching 9 bases. The CDR3 loop spans 12 amino acids. After removal of 7 bases from V and 7 bases from J, the junction contained 6 bases not matched to a gene. The V gene's germline CDR1 is SGHRS and CDR2 YFSETQ. DNA of the CDR3: TGCGCCAGCGGTAGCGGGAGTGGGGAGCAGTACTTC. Residues: CASGSGSGEQYF.

This clonotype was seen once. V gene TRBV6-2 or TRBV6-3 combines with J gene TRBJ2-3; TRBD2 aligns across 13 bases. Germline CDR1 is MNHEY and CDR2 is SVGEGT. The CDR3 runs 15 residues. The ends lost 4 bases at V and 5 bases at J; junction bases unmatched: 3. The CDR3 bases are TGTGCCAGCAGTTGGACTAGCGGGAGCGGAGATACGCAGTATTTT. Protein sequence: CASSWTSGSGDTQYF.

The chain uses TRBV18 and TRBJ1-2, with 8 bases matching TRBD1. CDR1 is KGHSH, CDR2 LQKENI, per germline. V lost 3 bases to trimming and J lost 9 bases; unmatched junction nucleotides: 9. This CDR3 region has 14 residues. Written as DNA, the CDR3 is TGTGCCAGCTCACCGACGACAGGGGAGAGGAGCTACACCTTC. Residues: CASSPTTGERSYTF.